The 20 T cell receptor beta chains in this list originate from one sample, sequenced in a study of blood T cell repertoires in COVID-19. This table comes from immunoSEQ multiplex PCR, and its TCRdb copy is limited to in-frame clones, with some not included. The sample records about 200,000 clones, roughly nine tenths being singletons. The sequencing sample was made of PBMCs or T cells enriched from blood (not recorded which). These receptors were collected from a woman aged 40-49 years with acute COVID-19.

Written as DNA, the CDR3 is TGTGCCAGCAGCGTCAGTCTAGCCAAAAACATTCAGTACTTC. It specifies CASSVSLAKNIQYF. J is TRBJ2-4 and V is TRBV9, with unresolved D. The CDR3 runs 14 residues. Per the germline V gene, CDR1 is SGDLS and CDR2 is YYNGEE. Trimming took off 2 bases at V and 0 bases at J, with 6 bases between the two ends.

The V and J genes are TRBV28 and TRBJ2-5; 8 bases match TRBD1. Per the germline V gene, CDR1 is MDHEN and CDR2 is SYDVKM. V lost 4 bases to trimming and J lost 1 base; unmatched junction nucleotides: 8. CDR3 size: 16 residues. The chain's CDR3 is CASSWDRLEGQETQYF. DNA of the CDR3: TGTGCCAGCAGTTGGGACAGGCTGGAGGGCCAAGAGACCCAGTACTTC.

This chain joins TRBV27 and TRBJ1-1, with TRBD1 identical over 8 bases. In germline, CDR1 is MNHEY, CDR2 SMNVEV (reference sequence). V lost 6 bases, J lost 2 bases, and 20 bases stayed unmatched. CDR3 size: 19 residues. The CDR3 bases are TGTGCCAGCAGACAAACACTCAGGGGGCTGGGGTTCCAAAACACTGAAGCTTTCTTT. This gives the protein CASRQTLRGLGFQNTEAFF.

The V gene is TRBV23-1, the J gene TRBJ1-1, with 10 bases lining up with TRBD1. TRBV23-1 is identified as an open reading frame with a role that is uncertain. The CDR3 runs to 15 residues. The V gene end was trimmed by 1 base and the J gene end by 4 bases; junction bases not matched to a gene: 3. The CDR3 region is CASSQWTGGCTEAFF. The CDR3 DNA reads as TGCGCCAGCAGTCAATGGACAGGGGGTTGCACTGAAGCTTTCTTT.

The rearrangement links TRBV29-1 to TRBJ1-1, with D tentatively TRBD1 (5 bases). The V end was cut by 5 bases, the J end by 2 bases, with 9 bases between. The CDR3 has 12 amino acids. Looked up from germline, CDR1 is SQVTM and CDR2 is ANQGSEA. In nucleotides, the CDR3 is TGCAGCGTTTGGGGGGAAAACACTGAAGCTTTCTTT. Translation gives CSVWGENTEAFF.

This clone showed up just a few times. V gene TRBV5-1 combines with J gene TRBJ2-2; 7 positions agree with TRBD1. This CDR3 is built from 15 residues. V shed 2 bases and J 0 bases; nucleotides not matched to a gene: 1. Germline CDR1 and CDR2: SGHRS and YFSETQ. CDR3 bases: TGCGCCAGCAGCTTTGACAGGGCGAACACCGGGGAGCTGTTTTTT. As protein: CASSFDRANTGELFF.

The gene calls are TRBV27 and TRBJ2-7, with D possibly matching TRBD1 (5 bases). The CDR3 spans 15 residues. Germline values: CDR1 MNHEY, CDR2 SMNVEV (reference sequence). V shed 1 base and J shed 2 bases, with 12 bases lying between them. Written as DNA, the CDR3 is TGTGCCAGCAGTTTATACCCAGGGTCCACCTACGAGCAGTACTTC. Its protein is CASSLYPGSTYEQYF.

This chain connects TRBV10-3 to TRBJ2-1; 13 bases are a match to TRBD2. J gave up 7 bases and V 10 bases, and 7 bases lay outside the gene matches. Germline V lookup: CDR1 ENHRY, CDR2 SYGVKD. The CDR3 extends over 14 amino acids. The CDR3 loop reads CATLTSGGMNEQFF. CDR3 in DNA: TGTGCCACCTTGACTAGCGGGGGGATGAATGAGCAGTTCTTC.

Here the CDR3 DNA reads TGTGCCAGCAGCTACGGGACTACCTACAATGAGCAGTTCTTC. Its protein product is CASSYGTTYNEQFF. The chain has TRBV7-2 and TRBJ2-1; 7 bases are a match to TRBD2. The V gene's germline CDR1 is SGHTA and CDR2 FQGNSA. The V segment lost 4 bases and the J segment 2 bases; nucleotides outside the gene matches: 2. The CDR3 runs 14 residues.

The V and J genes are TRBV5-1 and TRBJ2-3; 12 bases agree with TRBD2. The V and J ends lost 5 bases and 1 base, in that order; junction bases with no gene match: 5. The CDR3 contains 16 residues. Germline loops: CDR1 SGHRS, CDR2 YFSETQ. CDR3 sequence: CASRSSGGAGTDTQYF. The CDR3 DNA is TGCGCCAGCAGGTCTAGCGGGGGGGCTGGCACAGATACGCAGTATTTT.

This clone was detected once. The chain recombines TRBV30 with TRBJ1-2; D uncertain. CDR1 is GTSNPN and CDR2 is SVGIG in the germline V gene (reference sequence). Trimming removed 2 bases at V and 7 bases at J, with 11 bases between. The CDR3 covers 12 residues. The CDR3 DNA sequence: TGTGCCTGGAGTCCCACTGTTGCTGGCTACACCTTC. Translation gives CAWSPTVAGYTF. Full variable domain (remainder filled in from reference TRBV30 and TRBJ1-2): SQTIHQWPATLVQPVGSPLSLECTVEGTSNPNLYWYRQAAGRGLQLLFYSVGIGQISSEVPQNLSASRPQDRQFILSSKKLLLSDSGFYLCAWSPTVAGYTFGSGTRLTVV.

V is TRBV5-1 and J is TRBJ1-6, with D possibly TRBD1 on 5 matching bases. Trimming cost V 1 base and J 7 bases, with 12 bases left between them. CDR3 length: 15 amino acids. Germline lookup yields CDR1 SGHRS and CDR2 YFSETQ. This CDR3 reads CASSLRQGENSPLHF. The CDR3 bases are TGCGCCAGCAGCTTGAGGCAGGGCGAGAATTCACCCCTCCACTTT.

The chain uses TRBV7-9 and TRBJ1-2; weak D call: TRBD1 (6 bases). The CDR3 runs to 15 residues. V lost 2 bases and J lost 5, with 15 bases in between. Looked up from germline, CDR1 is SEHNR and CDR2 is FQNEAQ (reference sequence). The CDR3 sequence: CASSLTGKEGYGYTF. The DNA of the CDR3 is TGTGCCAGCAGCTTAACAGGGAAAGAAGGATATGGCTACACCTTC.

The CDR3 is CASSRTHQGSPLHF. The CDR3 DNA sequence: TGTGCCAGCAGCAGAACACACCAGGGTTCACCCCTCCACTTT. The rearrangement links TRBV7-2 to TRBJ1-6, with a weak D call TRBD1 (5 bases). This CDR3 is 14 amino acids long. With 5 bases removed from V and 9 bases from J, the gap between germline ends came to 14 bases. CDR1 is SGHTA, CDR2 FQGNSA, per germline.

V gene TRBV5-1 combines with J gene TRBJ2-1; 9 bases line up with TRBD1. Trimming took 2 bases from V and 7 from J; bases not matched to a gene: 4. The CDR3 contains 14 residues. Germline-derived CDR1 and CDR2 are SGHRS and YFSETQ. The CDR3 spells CASSLQGARNEQFF. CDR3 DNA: TGCGCCAGCAGCTTACAGGGGGCGAGGAATGAGCAGTTCTTC.

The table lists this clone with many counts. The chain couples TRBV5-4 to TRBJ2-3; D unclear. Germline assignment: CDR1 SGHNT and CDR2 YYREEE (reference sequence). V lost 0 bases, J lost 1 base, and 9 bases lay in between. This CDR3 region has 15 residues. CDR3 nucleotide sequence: TGTGCCAGCAGCTTGGATCACAAAGGCACAGATACGCAGTATTTT. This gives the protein CASSLDHKGTDTQYF.

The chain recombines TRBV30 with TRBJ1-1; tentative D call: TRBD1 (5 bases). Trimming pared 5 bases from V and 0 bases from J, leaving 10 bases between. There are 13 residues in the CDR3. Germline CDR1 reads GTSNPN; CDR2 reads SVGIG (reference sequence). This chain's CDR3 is CAWSAGMNTEAFF. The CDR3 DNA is TGTGCCTGGTCTGCAGGGATGAACACTGAAGCTTTCTTT.

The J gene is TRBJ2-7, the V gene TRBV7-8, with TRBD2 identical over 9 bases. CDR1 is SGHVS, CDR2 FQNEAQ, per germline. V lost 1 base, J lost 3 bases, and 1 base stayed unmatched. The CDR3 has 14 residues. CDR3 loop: CASSLGLAVYEQYF. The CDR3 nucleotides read TGTGCCAGCAGCTTAGGACTAGCGGTCTACGAGCAGTACTTC.

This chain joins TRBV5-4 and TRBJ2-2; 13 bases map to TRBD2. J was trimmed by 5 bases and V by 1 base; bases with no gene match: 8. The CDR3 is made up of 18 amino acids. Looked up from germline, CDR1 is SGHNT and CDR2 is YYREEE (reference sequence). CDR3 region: CASSLTSGRALGTGELFF. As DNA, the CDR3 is TGTGCCAGCAGCTTGACTAGCGGGAGGGCCCTTGGAACCGGGGAGCTGTTTTTT.

CDR3 loop: CASSYQADYYEQYF. DNA of the CDR3: TGTGCCAGCAGTTATCAGGCTGACTACTACGAGCAGTACTTC. The gene calls are TRBV6-5 and TRBJ2-7, with D tentatively TRBD2 (5 bases). V lost 3 bases and J lost 3, with 12 bases in between. Germline-derived CDR1 and CDR2 are MNHEY and SVGAGI. The CDR3 is 14 residues long.